This TCR beta chain derives from a study of immune heterogeneity within non-small cell lung tumors. Points on this clonotype: The antigen remains unidentified. A much larger clone sits a single nucleotide away, making a read error possible.

General study results and limits: Alongside site-unique high-frequency clones, identical dominant CDR3 beta clonotypes recurred across tumor sites within a patient. Clonality of local T cells correlated moderately but significantly with local tumor mutational burden (R around 0.35).

Bulk tumor genomic DNA, about 620 ng per sample, was used as template. Surgeons took several biopsies per primary tumor, spaced far apart, during surgery. These patients got curative surgery after being newly diagnosed with untreated non-small cell lung cancer. The CDR3 sequence is 14 residues long. In a multiplex PCR, 32 V and 13 J primers amplified TCR beta CDR3. One entry per CDR3 protein results from TCRdb running MiXCR on the multiplex PCR reads. Of some 10,000 distinct CDR3 sequences listed, roughly 27% are singletons. The rearrangement uses TRBV12-3 or TRBV12-4 and TRBJ2-1; D remains ambiguous. The source of this sequence is a man between 45 and 60 years old with non-small cell lung cancer. Sequenced sample: lung tumor tissue. The CDR3 bases are TGTGCCAGCACCCCGGCCAACTCCTACAATGAGCAGTCCTTC. This sequence encodes CASTPANSYNEQSF.